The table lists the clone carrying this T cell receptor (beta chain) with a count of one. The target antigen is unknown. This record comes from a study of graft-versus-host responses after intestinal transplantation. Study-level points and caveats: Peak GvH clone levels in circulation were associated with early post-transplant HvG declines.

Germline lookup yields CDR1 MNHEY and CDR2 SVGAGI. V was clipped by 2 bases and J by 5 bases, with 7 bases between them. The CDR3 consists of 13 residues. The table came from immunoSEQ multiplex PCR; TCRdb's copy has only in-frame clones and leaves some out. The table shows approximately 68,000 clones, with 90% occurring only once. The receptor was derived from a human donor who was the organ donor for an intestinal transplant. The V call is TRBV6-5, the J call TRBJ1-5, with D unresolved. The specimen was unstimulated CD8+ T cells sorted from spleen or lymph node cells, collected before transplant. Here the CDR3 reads CASSYNPDQPQHF. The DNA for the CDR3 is TGTGCCAGCAGTTACAATCCCGATCAGCCCCAGCATTTT.